The present T cell receptor beta chain was sequenced within a study of blood T cell repertoires in COVID-19. Study-level information: PBMCs, B-cell-depleted T cells, or T cells provided the cDNA or gDNA that made up the material.

This CDR3 contains 14 residues. CDR1 is ENHRY and CDR2 is SYGVKD in the germline V gene. Points on this clone: The junction does not match germline at one end; this may be a read error.

The table came from immunoSEQ multiplex PCR; TCRdb's copy has only in-frame clones and leaves some out. Among 350,000 to 400,000 clones listed, 80% to 90% were seen once. The material sequenced was PBMCs or T cells enriched from blood (not recorded which). This clonotype originated in a man between 18 and 29 years old who had recovered from COVID-19. The chain couples TRBV10-3 to TRBJ1-1; possible D gene TRBD1, 6 bases. This CDR3 is CAVREQGGGTEAFF. The CDR3 DNA reads TGTGCCGTCAGGGAACAGGGCGGGGGCACTGAAGCTTTCTTT.